Detailed here is one TCR beta chain. The sample comes from a study of OX40 agonist ivuxolimab in advanced cancers. On the study more broadly: Patients were over 65% male with ages roughly 23 to 90, mean 60.

The method was immunoSEQ multiplex PCR; TCRdb's version includes in-frame clones alone and lacks a portion of them. The sample shows roughly 73,000 clones, around 88% of them seen only once. The germline V and J ends were trimmed by 2 bases and 11 bases, with 21 bases remaining between them. Germline values: CDR1 WSHSY, CDR2 SAAADI. CDR3 length: 15 amino acids. Sequences were derived from CD4+ or CD8+ T cells sorted from blood, sampled in a trial of the OX40 agonist ivuxolimab. The chain is built from TRBV10-2 and TRBJ1-1; D might be TRBD1 (6 bases). This receptor was identified in an adult with an advanced solid tumor such as melanoma, head and neck, liver or kidney cancer. The CDR3 loop reads CASSEPQWGATRAFF. In nucleotides, the CDR3 is TGCGCCAGCAGTGAGCCTCAATGGGGGGCTACGCGCGCTTTCTTT.